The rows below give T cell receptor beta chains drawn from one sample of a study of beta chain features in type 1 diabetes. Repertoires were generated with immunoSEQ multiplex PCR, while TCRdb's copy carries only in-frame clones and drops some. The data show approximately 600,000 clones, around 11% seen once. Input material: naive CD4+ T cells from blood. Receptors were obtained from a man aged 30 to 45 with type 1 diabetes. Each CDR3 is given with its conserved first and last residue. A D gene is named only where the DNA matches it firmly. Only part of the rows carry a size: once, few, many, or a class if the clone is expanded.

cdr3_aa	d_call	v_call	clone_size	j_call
CASTPRGLASETQYF	TRBD2	TRBV9	few	TRBJ2-5
CASSLYRLNQPQHF	.	TRBV6-5	few	TRBJ1-5
CASSLTGGIGELFF	TRBD1	TRBV28	.	TRBJ2-2
CASSEGYNEQFF	.	TRBV6-1	few	TRBJ2-1
CASSLSGWDNEQFF	.	TRBV9	.	TRBJ2-1
CSVAGTLNQPQHF	.	TRBV29-1	few	TRBJ1-5
CASSLDLEQGELFF	.	TRBV11-3	few	TRBJ1-4
CASRTDGNSYGYTF	.	TRBV2	few	TRBJ1-2
CASNPDNYGYTF	.	TRBV2	.	TRBJ1-2
CATSEGLAGLTDTQYF	TRBD2	TRBV15	few	TRBJ2-3
CASSEAPGDTREAFF	.	TRBV6-1	.	TRBJ1-1
CASSLRESGPGETQYF	.	TRBV5-4	few	TRBJ2-5
CASQQGAGNTIYF	.	TRBV9	.	TRBJ1-3
CASSGGGASNSPLHF	.	TRBV2	few	TRBJ1-6
CASSRRDFNSPLHF	.	TRBV6-6	.	TRBJ1-6
CSATPTDTQYF	.	TRBV20-1	.	TRBJ2-3
CATSSEGTSGGVSHEQYF	TRBD2	TRBV15	.	TRBJ2-7
CAISGTGRVFHEQYF	TRBD1	TRBV10-3	few	TRBJ2-7
CASSEALAQGTSTDTQYF	.	TRBV2	few	TRBJ2-3
CASSPRLAGGITDTQYF	TRBD2	TRBV14	.	TRBJ2-3
CASSLYTGELFF	.	TRBV27	.	TRBJ2-2
CASSPGGYGYTF	.	TRBV5-1	.	TRBJ1-2
CASSRLDRGFDEQFF	TRBD1	TRBV5-6	few	TRBJ2-1
CASSLGQGNTIYF	.	TRBV7-3	.	TRBJ1-3
CASSPGQGRSGYTF	TRBD1	TRBV5-1	.	TRBJ1-2
CASSSLLGVGTEAFF	.	TRBV7-9	.	TRBJ1-1
CATSREVLRGGNEQFF	.	TRBV15	.	TRBJ2-1
CASSRDRVNQPQHF	TRBD1	TRBV6-5	few	TRBJ1-5
CASSLGGSSYEQYF	.	TRBV28	.	TRBJ2-7
CASNKEGYNEQFF	.	TRBV6-5	.	TRBJ2-1
CASSPAADSPLHF	.	TRBV18	few	TRBJ1-6
CASSQDRGQSSQETQYF	.	TRBV4-1	.	TRBJ2-5
CASSYPTGSSGNTIYF	.	TRBV6-6	.	TRBJ1-3
CASSLVPGEQYF	.	TRBV5-4	.	TRBJ2-7
CASSTSGNTGELFF	.	TRBV19	few	TRBJ2-2
CASLGGSGSYNEQFF	.	TRBV19	.	TRBJ2-1
CASSLEGGDTEAFF	.	TRBV5-1	.	TRBJ1-1
CASSLRTLQGYTF	.	TRBV14	few	TRBJ1-2
CASSQDSLPGYTF	.	TRBV7-9	few	TRBJ1-2
CASSPQRDSAEQYF	TRBD2	TRBV9	.	TRBJ2-7
CASSFSDYNSPLHF	.	TRBV7-2	.	TRBJ1-6
CASSSTGGPRFSPLHF	TRBD1	TRBV2	few	TRBJ1-6
CASSLGQGVETQYF	TRBD1	TRBV19	.	TRBJ2-5
CASSAGTLHEQYF	.	TRBV5-4	.	TRBJ2-7
CASSLDSDTQYF	.	TRBV11-2	.	TRBJ2-3
CASSQGIQETQYF	.	TRBV11-3	few	TRBJ2-5
CASSSIGHGYGNTIYF	.	TRBV5-1	.	TRBJ1-3
CASSFGFTSGSDTQYF	TRBD2	TRBV11-2	few	TRBJ2-3
CASSLQGQVNYGYTF	.	TRBV7-2	.	TRBJ1-2
CATSRDPLAGLGWNEQFF	TRBD2	TRBV15	.	TRBJ2-1
CASSLGTDPYEQYF	.	TRBV7-2	.	TRBJ2-7
CSAPAGARGTDTQYF	TRBD2	TRBV29-1	.	TRBJ2-3
CATKVGGAGTDTQYF	.	TRBV15	.	TRBJ2-3
CASSLIRQGHATNEKLFF	.	TRBV7-8	few	TRBJ1-4
CASSRMSFSYEQYF	.	TRBV28	.	TRBJ2-7
CASSLERGETGELFF	.	TRBV27	.	TRBJ2-2
CASSLFAGGASGYTF	TRBD1	TRBV27	.	TRBJ1-2